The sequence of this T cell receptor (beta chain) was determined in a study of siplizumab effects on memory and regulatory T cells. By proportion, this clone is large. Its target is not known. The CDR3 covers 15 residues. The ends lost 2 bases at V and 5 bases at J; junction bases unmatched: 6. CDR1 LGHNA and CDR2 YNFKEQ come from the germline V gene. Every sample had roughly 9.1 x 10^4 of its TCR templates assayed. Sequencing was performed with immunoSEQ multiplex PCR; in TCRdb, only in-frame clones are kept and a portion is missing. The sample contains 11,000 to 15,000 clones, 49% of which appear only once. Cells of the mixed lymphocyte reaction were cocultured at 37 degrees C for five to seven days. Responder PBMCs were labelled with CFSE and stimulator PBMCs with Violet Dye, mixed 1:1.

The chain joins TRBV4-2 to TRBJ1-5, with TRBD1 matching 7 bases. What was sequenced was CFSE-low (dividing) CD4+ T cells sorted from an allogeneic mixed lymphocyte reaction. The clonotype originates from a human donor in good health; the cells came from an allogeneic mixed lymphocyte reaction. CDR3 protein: CASSQSQGDYQPQHF. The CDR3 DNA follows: TGTGCCAGCAGCCAAAGCCAGGGGGACTATCAGCCCCAGCATTTT.